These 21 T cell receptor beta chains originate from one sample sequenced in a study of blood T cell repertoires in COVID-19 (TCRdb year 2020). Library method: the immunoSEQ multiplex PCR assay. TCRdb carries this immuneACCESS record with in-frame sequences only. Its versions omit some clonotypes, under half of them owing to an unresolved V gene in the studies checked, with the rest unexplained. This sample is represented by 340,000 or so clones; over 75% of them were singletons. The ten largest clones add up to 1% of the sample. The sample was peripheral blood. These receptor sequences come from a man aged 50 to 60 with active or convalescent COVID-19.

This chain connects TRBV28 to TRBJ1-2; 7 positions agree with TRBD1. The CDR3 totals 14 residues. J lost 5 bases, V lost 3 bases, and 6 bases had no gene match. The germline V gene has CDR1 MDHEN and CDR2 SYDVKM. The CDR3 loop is CASSFRGTVYGYTF. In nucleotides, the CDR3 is TGTGCCAGCAGTTTCCGAGGGACAGTTTATGGCTACACCTTC.

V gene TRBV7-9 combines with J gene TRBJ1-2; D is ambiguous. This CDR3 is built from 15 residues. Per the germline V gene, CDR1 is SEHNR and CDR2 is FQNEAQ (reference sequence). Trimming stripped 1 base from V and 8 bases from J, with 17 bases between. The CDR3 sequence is CASSLGQSTMEGYTF. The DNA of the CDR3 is TGTGCCAGCAGCTTAGGGCAGTCAACTATGGAGGGCTACACCTTC.

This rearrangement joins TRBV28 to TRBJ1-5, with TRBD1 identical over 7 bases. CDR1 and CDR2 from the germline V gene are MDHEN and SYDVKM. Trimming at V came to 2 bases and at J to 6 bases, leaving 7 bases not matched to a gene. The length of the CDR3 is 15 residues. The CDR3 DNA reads TGTGCCAGCAGTTTACCCGACAGGGAAAGTCAGCCCCAGCATTTT. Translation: CASSLPDRESQPQHF.

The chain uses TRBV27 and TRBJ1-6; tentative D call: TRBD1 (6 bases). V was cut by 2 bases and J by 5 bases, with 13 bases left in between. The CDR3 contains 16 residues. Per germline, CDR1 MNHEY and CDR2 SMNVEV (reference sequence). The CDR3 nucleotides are TGTGCCAGCAGTTTACAGGGGCCTAGAGATAATTCACCCCTCCACTTT. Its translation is CASSLQGPRDNSPLHF.

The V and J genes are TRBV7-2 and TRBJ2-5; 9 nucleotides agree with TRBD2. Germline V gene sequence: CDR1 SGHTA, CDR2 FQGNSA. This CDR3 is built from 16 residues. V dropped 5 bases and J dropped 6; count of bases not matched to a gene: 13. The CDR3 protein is CASSPPKASGTKTQYF. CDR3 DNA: TGTGCCAGCAGCCCCCCGAAGGCTAGCGGGACTAAGACCCAGTACTTC.

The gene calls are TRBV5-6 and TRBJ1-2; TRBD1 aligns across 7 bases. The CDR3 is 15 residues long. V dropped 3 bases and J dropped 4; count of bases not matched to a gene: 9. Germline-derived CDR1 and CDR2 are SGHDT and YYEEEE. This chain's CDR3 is CASSSGTADLYGYTF. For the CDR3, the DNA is TGTGCCAGCAGCTCCGGGACAGCAGACCTCTATGGCTACACCTTC.

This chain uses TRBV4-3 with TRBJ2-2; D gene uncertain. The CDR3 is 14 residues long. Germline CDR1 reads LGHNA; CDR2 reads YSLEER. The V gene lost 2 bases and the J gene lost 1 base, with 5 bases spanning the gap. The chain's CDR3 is CASSQSRNTGELFF. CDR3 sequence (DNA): TGCGCCAGCAGCCAATCCAGGAACACCGGGGAGCTGTTTTTT.

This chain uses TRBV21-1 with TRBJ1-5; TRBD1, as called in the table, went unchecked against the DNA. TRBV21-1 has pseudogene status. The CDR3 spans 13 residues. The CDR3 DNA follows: TGTGCCATTCCGGACAGGCACAATCAGCCCCAGCATTTT. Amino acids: CAIPDRHNQPQHF.

The CDR3 loop is CASSQDSSGGASYNEQFF. DNA for the CDR3: TGTGCCAGCAGCCAAGACTCTAGCGGGGGGGCCTCCTACAATGAGCAGTTCTTC. V gene TRBV4-2 combines with J gene TRBJ2-1; 12 bases match TRBD2. The V gene's germline CDR1 is LGHNA and CDR2 YNFKEQ. This CDR3 has 18 residues. J gave up 0 bases and V 0 bases, and 3 bases lay outside the gene matches.

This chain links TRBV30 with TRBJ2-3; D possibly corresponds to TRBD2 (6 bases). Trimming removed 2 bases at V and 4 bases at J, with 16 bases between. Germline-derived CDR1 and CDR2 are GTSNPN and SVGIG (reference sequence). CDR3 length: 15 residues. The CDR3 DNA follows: TGTGCCTGGAGTCGGATCGGCGGGGATCCAGATACGCAGTATTTT. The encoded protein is CAWSRIGGDPDTQYF.

CDR3 loop: CATSRSKDRAYGYTF. The CDR3 region has the DNA TGTGCCACCAGCAGATCAAAGGACAGGGCCTATGGCTACACCTTC. V is TRBV15 and J is TRBJ1-2, with 8 bases identical to TRBD1. Looked up from germline, CDR1 is LNHNV and CDR2 is YYDKDF (reference sequence). After removal of 2 bases from V and 4 bases from J, the junction contained 6 bases not matched to a gene. The length of the CDR3 is 15 residues.

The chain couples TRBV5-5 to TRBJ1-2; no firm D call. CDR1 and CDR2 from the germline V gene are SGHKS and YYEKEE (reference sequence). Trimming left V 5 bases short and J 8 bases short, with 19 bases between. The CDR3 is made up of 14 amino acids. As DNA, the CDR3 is TGTGCCAGCAGTCCCTCACTGGTCTCAGGAGGCTACACCTTC. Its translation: CASSPSLVSGGYTF.

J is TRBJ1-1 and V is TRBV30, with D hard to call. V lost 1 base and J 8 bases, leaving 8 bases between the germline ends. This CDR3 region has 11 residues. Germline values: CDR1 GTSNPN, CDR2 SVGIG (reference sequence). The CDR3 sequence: CAWSGKLEAFF. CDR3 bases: TGTGCCTGGAGTGGAAAGCTCGAAGCTTTCTTT.

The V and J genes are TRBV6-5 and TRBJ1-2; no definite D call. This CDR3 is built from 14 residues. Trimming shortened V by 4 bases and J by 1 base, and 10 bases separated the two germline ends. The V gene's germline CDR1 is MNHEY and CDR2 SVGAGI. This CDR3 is CASSSDGLNYGYTF. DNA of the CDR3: TGTGCCAGCAGTTCCGACGGACTTAACTATGGCTACACCTTC.

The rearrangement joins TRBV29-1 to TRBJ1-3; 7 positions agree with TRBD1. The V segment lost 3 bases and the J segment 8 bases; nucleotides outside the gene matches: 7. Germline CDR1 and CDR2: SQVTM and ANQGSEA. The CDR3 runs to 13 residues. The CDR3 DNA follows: TGCAGCGTTGATGAAAGGGGGACAGACACCATATATTTT. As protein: CSVDERGTDTIYF. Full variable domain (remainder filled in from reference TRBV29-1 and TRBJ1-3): SAVISQKPSRDICQRGTSLTIQCQVDSQVTMMFWYRQQPGQSLTLIATANQGSEATYESGFVIDKFPISRPNLTFSTLTVSNMSPEDSSIYLCSVDERGTDTIYFGEGSWLTVV.

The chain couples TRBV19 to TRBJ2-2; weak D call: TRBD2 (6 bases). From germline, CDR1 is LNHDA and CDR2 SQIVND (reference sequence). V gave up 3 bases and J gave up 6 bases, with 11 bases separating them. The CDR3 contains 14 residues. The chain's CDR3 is CASSIGLPAGELFF. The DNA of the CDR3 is TGTGCCAGTAGTATTGGACTACCCGCCGGGGAGCTGTTTTTT.

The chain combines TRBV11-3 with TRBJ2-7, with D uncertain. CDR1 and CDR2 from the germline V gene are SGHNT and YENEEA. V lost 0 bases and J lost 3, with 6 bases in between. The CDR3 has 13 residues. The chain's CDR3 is CASSLEPGYEQYF. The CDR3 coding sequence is TGTGCCAGCAGCTTAGAACCAGGCTACGAGCAGTACTTC. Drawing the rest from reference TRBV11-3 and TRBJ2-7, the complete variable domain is EAGVVQSPRYKIIEKKQPVAFWCNPISGHNTLYWYLQNLGQGPELLIRYENEEAVDDSQLPKDRFSAERLKGVDSTLKIQPAELGDSAVYLCASSLEPGYEQYFGPGTRLTVT.

CDR3 residues: CAWRTRDRPSYEQYF. In DNA form, the CDR3 reads TGTGCCTGGAGAACCCGGGACAGGCCCTCCTACGAGCAGTACTTC. This chain links TRBV30 with TRBJ2-7, with TRBD1 matching 8 bases. There are 15 residues in the CDR3. The V gene end was trimmed by 3 bases and the J gene end by 0 bases; junction bases not matched to a gene: 7. Germline V gives CDR1 GTSNPN, CDR2 SVGIG (reference sequence). The full variable domain, with the rest looked up from reference TRBV30 and TRBJ2-7, is SQTIHQWPATLVQPVGSPLSLECTVEGTSNPNLYWYRQAAGRGLQLLFYSVGIGQISSEVPQNLSASRPQDRQFILSSKKLLLSDSGFYLCAWRTRDRPSYEQYFGPGTRLTVT.

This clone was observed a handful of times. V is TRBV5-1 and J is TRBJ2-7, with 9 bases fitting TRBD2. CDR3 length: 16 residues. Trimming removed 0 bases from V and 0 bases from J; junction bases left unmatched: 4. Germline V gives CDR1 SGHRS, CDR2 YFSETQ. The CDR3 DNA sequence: TGCGCCAGCAGCTTGGCCCTAGCGGGGAACTCCTACGAGCAGTACTTC. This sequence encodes CASSLALAGNSYEQYF.

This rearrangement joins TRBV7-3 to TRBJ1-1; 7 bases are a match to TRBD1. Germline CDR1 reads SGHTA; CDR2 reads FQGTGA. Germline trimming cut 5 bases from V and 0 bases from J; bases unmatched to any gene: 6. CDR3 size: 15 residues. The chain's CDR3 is CASSPRQGLNTEAFF. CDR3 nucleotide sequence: TGTGCCAGCAGCCCCAGACAGGGCTTGAACACTGAAGCTTTCTTT.

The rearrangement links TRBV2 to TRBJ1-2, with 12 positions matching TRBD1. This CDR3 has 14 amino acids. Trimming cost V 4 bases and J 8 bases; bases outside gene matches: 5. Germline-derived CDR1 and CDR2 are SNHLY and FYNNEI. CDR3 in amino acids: CASSGGQGAWGYTF. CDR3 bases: TGTGCCAGCAGTGGGGGACAGGGGGCTTGGGGCTACACCTTC.